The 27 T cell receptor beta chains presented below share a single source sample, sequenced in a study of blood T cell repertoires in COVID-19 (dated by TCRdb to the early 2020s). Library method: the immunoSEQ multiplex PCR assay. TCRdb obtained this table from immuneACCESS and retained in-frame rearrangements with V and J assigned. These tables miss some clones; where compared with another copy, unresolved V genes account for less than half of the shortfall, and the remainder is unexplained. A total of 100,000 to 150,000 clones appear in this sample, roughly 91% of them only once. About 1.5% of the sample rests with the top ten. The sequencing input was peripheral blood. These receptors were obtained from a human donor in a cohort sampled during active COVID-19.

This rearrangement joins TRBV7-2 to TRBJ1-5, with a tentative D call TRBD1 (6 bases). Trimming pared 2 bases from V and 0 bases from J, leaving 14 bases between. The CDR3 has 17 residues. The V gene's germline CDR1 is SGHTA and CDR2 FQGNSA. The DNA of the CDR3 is TGTGCCAGCAGCTTAAGGGGGAGACGGTATAGCAATCAGCCCCAGCATTTT. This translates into CASSLRGRRYSNQPQHF.

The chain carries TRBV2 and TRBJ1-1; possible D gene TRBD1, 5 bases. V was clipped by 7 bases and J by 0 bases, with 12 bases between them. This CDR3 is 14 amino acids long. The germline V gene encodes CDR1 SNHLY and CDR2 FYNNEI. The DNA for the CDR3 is TGTGCCAGCACGCAGGGCCAAATGAACACTGAAGCTTTCTTT. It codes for CASTQGQMNTEAFF. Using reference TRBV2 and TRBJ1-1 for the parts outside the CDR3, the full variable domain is EPEVTQTPSHQVTQMGQEVILRCVPISNHLYFYWYRQILGQKVEFLVSFYNNEISEKSEIFDDQFSVERPDGSNFTLKIRSTKLEDSAMYFCASTQGQMNTEAFFGQGTRLTVV.

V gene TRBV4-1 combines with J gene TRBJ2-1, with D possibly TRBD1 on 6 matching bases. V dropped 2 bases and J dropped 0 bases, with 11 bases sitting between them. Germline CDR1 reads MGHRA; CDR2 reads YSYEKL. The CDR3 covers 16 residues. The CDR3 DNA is TGCGCCAGCAGCCAAAACAGGGAAAACTCCTACAATGAGCAGTTCTTC. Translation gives CASSQNRENSYNEQFF.

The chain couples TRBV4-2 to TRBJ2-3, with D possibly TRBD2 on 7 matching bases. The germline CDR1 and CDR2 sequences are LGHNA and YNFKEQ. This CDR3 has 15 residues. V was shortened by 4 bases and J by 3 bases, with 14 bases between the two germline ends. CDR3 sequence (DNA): TGTGCCAGCAGCCGCATGGGGGGGCTGACAGATACGCAGTATTTT. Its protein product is CASSRMGGLTDTQYF.

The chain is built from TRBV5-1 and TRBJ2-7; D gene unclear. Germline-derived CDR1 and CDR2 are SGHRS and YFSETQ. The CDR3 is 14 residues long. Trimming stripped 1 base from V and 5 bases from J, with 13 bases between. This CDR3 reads CASSLRSLEDEQYF. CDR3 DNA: TGCGCCAGCAGCTTGAGGTCTTTAGAGGACGAGCAGTACTTC.

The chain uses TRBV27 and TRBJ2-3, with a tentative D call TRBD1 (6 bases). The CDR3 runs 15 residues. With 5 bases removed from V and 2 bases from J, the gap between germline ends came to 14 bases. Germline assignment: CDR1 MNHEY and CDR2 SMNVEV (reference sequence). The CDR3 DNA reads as TGTGCCAGCAGTCTCTATGGACAGTCCACAGATACGCAGTATTTT. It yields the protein CASSLYGQSTDTQYF.

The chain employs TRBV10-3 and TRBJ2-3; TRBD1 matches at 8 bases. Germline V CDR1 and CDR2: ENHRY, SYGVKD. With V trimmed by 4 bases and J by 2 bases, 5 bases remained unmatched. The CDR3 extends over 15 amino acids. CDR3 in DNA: TGTGCCATCAGTGCCCGGGACAGGCACACAGATACGCAGTATTTT. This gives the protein CAISARDRHTDTQYF.

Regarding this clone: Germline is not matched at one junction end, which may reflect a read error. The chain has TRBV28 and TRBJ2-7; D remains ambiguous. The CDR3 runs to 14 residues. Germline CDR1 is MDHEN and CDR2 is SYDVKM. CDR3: CASSLPTASDEQYF. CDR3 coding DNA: TGTGCCAGCAGTCTGCCGACTGCCTCCGACGAGCAGTACTTC.

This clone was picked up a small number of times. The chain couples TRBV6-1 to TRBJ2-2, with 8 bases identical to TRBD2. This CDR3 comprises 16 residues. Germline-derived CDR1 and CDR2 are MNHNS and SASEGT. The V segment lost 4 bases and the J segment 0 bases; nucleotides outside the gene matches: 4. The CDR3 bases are TGTGCCAGCAGTGGGGTAGCGGGATCGAACACCGGGGAGCTGTTTTTT. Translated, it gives CASSGVAGSNTGELFF.

The CDR3 DNA is TGTGCCAGCATGGCAGGGGGCGTCCAACCCCTCCACTTT. It yields the protein CASMAGGVQPLHF. V usage is TRBV13 and J usage is TRBJ1-6; 8 nucleotides match TRBD1. The CDR3 is 13 amino acids. V shed 7 bases and J 12 bases; nucleotides not matched to a gene: 8. Germline V gives CDR1 PRHDT, CDR2 FYEKMQ (reference sequence).

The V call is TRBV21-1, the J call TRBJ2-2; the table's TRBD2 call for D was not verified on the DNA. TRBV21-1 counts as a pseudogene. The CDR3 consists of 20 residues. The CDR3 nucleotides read TGTGCCAGCAGCAAAGCGCACGTCTCGGCTAGCGGGGGCGAGACCGGGGAGCTGTTTTTT. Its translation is CASSKAHVSASGGETGELFF.

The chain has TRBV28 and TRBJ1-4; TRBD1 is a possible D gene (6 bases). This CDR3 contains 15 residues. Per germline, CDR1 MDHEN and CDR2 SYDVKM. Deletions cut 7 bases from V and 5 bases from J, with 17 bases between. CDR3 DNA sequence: TGTGCCAGCACAGTAGAGACAGGCATGAATGAAAAACTGTTTTTT. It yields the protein CASTVETGMNEKLFF. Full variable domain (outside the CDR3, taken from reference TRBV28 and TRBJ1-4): DVKVTQSSRYLVKRTGEKVFLECVQDMDHENMFWYRQDPGLGLRLIYFSYDVKMKEKGDIPEGYSVSREKKERFSLILESASTNQTSMYLCASTVETGMNEKLFFGSGTQLSVL.

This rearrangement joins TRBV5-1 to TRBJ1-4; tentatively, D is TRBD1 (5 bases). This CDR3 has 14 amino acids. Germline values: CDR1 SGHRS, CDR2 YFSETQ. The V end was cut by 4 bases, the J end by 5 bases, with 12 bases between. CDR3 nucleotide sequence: TGCGCCAGCAGCCCGGTGGCAGGGAATGAAAAACTGTTTTTT. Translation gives CASSPVAGNEKLFF.

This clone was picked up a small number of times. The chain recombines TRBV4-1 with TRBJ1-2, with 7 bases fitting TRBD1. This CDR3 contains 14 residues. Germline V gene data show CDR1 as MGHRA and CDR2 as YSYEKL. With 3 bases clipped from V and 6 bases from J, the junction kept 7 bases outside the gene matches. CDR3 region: CASSQTGRWDGYTF. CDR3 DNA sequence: TGCGCCAGCAGCCAGACAGGGAGGTGGGATGGCTACACCTTC.

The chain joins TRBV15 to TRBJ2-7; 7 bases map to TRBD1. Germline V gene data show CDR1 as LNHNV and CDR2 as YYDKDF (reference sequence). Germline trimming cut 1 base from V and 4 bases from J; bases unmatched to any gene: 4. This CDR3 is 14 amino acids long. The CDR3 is CATSRAGTAYEQYF. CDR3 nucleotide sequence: TGTGCCACCAGCAGAGCCGGGACAGCGTACGAGCAGTACTTC.

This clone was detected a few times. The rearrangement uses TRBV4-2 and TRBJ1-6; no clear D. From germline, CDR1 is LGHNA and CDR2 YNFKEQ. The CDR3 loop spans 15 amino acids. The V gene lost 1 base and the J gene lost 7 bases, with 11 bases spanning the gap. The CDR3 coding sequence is TGTGCCAGCAGCCAAGCTGACGACGGGAATTCACCCCTCCACTTT. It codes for CASSQADDGNSPLHF.

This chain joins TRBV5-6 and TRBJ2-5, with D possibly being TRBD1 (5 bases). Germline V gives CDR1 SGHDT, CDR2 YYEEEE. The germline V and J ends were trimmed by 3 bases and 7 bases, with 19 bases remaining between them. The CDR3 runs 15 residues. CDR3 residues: CASSYRQRYSGTQYF. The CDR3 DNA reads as TGTGCCAGCAGCTACCGACAGCGATACTCCGGGACCCAGTACTTC.

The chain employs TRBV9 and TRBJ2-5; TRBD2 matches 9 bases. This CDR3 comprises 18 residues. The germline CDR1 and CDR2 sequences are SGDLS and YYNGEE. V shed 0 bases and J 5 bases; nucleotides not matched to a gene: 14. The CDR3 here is CASSVGSSSGGFQETQYF. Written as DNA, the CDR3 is TGTGCCAGCAGCGTAGGCTCTAGTAGCGGGGGATTTCAGGAGACCCAGTACTTC.

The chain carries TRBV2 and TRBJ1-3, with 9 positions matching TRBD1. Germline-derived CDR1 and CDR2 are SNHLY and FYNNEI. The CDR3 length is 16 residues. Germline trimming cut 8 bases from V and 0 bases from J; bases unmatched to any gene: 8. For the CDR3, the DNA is TGTGCCAGCTCTTCACAGGGGGCAGGCTCTGGAAACACCATATATTTT. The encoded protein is CASSSQGAGSGNTIYF.

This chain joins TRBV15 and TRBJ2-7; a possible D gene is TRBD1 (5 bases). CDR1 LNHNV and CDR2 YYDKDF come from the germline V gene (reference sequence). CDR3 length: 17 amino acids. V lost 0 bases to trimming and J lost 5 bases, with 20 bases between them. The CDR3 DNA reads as TGTGCCACCAGCAGAGATCTAAACGCAGGGCGCGGCGACGAGCAGTACTTC. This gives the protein CATSRDLNAGRGDEQYF.

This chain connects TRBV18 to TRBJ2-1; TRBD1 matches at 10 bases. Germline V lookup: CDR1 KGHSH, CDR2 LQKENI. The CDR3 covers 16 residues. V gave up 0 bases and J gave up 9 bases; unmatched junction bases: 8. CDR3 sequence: CASSPPSGDRGFEQFF. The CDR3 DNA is TGTGCCAGCTCACCACCGTCCGGGGACAGGGGCTTTGAGCAGTTCTTC.

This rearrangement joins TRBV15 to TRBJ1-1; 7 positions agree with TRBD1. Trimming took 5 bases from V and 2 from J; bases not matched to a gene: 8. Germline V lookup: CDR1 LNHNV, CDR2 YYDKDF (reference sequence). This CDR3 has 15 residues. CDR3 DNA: TGTGCCACCAGCCGAGCCGGACAGGCCAACACTGAAGCTTTCTTT. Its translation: CATSRAGQANTEAFF.

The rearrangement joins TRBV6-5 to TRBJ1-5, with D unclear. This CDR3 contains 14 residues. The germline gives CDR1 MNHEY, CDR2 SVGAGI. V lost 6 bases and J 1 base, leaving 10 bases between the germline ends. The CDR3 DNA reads TGTGCCAGCAGCTCAGGAGGGAGCAATCAGCCCCAGCATTTT. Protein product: CASSSGGSNQPQHF.

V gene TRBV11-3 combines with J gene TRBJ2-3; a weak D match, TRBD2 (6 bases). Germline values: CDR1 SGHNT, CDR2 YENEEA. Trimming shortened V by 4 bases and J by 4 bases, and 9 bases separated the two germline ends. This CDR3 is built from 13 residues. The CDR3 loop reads CASSSSSADTQYF. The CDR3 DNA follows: TGTGCCAGCAGCTCCTCTAGCGCAGATACGCAGTATTTT. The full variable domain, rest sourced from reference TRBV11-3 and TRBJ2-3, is EAGVVQSPRYKIIEKKQPVAFWCNPISGHNTLYWYLQNLGQGPELLIRYENEEAVDDSQLPKDRFSAERLKGVDSTLKIQPAELGDSAVYLCASSSSSADTQYFGPGTRLTVL.

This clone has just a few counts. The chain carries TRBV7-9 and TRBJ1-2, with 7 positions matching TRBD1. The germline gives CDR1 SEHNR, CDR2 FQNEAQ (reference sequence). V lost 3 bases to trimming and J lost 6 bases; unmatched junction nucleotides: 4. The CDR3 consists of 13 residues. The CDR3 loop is CASSFSGGDGYTF. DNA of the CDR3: TGTGCCAGCAGCTTTTCAGGGGGAGATGGCTACACCTTC.

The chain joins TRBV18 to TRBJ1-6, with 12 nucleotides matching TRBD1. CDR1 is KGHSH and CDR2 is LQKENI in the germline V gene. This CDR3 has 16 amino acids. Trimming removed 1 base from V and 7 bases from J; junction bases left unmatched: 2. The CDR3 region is CASSPRDRGLNSPLHF. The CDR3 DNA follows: TGTGCCAGCTCACCACGGGACAGGGGGCTCAATTCACCCCTCCACTTT.

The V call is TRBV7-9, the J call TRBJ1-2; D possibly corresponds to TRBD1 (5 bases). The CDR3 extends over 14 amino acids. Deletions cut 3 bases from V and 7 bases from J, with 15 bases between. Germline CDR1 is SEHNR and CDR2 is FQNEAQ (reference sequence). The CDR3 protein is CASSFSQGSSGYTF. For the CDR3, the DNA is TGTGCCAGCAGCTTCTCCCAGGGTTCATCTGGCTACACCTTC.